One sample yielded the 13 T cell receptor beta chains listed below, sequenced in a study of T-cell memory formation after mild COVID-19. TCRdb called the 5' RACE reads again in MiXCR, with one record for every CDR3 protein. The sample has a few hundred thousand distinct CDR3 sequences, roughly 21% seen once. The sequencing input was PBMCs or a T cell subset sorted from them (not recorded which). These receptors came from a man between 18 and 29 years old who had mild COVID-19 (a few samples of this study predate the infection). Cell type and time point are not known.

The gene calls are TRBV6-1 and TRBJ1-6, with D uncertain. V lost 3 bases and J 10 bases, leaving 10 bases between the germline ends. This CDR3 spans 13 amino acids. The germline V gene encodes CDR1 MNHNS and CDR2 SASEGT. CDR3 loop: CASSESRSSPLHF. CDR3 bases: TGTGCCAGCAGTGAGTCGAGGTCCTCACCCCTCCACTTT.

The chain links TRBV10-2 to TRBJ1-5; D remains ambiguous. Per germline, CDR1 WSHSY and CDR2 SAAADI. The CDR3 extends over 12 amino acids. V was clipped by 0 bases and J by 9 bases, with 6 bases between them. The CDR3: CASSESSWPQHF. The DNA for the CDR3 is TGCGCCAGCAGTGAGTCGAGCTGGCCCCAGCATTTT.

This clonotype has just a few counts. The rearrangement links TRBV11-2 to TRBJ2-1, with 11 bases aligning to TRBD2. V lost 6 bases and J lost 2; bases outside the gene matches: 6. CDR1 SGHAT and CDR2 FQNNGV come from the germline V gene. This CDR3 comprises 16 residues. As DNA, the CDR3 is TGTGCCAGCAGACCGATTAGCGGGGGGGCCTACAATGAGCAGTTCTTC. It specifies CASRPISGGAYNEQFF.

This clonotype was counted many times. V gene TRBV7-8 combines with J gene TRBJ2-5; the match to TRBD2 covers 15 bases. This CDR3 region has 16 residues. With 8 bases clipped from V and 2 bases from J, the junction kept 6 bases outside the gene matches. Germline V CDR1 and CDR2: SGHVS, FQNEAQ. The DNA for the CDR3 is TGTGCCAGCCGCCCGGGACTAGCGGGGGGTCAAGAGACCCAGTACTTC. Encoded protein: CASRPGLAGGQETQYF.

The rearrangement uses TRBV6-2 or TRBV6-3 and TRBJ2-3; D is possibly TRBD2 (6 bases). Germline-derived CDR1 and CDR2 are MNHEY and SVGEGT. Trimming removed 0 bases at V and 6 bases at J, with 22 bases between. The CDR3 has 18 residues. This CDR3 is CASSYSVPGLGPIDTQYF. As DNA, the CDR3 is TGTGCCAGCAGTTACTCGGTCCCGGGACTGGGACCCATCGATACGCAGTATTTT.

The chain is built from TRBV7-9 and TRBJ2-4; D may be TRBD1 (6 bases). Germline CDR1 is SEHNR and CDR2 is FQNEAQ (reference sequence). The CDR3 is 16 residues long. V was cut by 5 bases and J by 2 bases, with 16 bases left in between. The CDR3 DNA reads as TGTGCCAGCAGCCGTTTCAGGGGTATGACCAAAAACATTCAGTACTTC. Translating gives CASSRFRGMTKNIQYF.

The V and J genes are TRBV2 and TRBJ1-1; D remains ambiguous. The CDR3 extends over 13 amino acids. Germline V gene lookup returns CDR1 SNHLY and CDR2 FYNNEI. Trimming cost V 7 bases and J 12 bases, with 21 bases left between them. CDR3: CASNRAFQSEPFF. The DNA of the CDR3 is TGTGCCAGCAATAGGGCGTTCCAGTCTGAGCCTTTCTTT. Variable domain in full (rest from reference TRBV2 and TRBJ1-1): EPEVTQTPSHQVTQMGQEVILRCVPISNHLYFYWYRQILGQKVEFLVSFYNNEISEKSEIFDDQFSVERPDGSNFTLKIRSTKLEDSAMYFCASNRAFQSEPFFGQGTRLTVV.

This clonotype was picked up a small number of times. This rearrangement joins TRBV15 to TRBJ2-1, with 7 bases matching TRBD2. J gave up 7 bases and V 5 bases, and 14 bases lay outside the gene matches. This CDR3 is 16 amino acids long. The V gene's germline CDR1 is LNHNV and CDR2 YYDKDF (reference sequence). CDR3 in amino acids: CATSGRAGQGGNEQFF. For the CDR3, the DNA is TGTGCCACCAGCGGGAGGGCAGGGCAGGGAGGGAATGAGCAGTTCTTC.

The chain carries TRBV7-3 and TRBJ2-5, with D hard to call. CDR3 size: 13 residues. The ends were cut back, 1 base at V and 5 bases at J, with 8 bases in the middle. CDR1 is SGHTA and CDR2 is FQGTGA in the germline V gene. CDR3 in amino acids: CASSLMVSETQYF. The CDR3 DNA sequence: TGTGCCAGCAGCTTAATGGTTTCCGAGACCCAGTACTTC.

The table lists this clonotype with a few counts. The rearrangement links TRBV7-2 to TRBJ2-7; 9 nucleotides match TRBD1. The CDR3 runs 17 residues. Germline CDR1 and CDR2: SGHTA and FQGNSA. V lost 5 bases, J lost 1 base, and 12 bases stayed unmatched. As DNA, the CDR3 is TGTGCCAGCAGCCCCGGGACAGGGAAAGTAATTTCCTACGAGCAGTACTTC. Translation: CASSPGTGKVISYEQYF.

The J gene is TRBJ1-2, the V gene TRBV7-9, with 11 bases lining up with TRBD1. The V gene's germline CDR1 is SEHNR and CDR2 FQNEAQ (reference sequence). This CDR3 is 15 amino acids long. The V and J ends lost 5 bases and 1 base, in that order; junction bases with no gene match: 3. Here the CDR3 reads CASSPGTGGNYGYTF. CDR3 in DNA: TGTGCCAGCAGCCCTGGGACAGGGGGTAACTATGGCTACACCTTC.

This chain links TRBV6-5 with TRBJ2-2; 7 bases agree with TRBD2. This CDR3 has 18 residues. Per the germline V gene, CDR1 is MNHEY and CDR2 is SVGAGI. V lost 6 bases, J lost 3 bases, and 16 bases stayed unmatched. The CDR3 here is CASRQLPTTSSYTGELFF. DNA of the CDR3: TGTGCCAGCAGGCAACTGCCGACGACTAGCTCTTACACCGGGGAGCTGTTTTTT.

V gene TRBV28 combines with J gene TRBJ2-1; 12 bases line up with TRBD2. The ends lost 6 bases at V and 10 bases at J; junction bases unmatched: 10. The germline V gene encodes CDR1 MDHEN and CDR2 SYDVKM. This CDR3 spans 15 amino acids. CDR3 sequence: CASSISSGGAWEQFF. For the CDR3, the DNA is TGTGCCAGCAGCATATCTAGCGGGGGGGCCTGGGAGCAGTTCTTC.